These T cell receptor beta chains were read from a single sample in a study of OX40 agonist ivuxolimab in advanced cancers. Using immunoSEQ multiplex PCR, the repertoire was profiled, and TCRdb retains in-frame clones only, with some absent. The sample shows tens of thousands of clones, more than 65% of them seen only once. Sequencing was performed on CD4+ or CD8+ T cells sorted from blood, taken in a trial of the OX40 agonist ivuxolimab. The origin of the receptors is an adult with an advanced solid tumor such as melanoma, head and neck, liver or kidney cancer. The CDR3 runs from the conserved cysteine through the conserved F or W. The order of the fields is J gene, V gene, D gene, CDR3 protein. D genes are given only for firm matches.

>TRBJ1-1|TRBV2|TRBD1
CASRQGAGTEAFF
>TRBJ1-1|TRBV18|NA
CASSPSPGSTEAFF
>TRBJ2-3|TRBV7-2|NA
CASSLGYIPSTDTQYF
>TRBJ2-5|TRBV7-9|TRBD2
CASSFGLAGEETQYF
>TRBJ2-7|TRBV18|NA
CASSPGEEQYF
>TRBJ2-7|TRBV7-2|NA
CASSFKDGYEQYF
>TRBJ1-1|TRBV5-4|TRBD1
CASSLLNRGNTEAFF
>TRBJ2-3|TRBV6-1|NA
CASSEGTDTQYF
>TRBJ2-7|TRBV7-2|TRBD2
CASRLGSGRAGEQYF
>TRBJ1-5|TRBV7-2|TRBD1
CASSYRTGSNQPQHF
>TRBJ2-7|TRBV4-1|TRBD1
CASSQLGQGDEQYF
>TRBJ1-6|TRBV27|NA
CASSLGGTLHF
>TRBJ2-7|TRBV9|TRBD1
CASSASGTGGEQYF
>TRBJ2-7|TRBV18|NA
CASSPSQGGNEQYF
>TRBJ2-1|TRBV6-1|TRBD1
CASRVDRGLYNEQFF
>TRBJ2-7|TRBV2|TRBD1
CASSGQGGPYEQYF
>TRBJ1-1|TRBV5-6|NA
CASSLLGMNTEAFF
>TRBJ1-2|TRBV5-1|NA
CASSFGTDYGYTF
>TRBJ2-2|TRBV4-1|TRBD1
CASSHGDRNTGELFF
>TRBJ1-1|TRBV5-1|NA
CASSYPRSNTEAFF
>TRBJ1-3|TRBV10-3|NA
CAIGSRTDGNTIYF
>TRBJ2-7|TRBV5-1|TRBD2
CASSFGRTSGFSYEQYF
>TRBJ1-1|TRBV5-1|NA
CASSLWGDGGEAFF
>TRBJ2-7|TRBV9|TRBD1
CASSPQGVGSYEQYF
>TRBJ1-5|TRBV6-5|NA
CAAGGLLFSNQPQHF
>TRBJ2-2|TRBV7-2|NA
CASSSPQGTGELFF
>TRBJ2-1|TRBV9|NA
CASSGGKSSYNEQFF
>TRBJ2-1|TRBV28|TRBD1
CAIVGRGQGDNEQFF
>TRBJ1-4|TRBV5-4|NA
CASSLGQFNEKLFF
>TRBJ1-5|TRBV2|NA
CASSEKDGSNQPQHF
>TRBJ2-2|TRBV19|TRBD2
CASTSGRANTGELFF
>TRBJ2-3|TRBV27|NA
CASTTAGAGGTDTQYF
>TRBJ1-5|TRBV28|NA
CASRRTGGNQPQHF
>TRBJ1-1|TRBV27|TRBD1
CASSPYRGLSNTEAFF
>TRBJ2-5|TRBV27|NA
CASSFGARETQYF
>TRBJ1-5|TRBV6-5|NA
CASSYSSGQPQHF
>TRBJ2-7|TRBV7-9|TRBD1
CASSSFRDSYEQYF
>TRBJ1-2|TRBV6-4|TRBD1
CASIPYGGGQSNYGYTF
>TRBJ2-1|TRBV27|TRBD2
CASRKGTSGSSTYNEQFF
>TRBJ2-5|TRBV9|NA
CASSVATAYQETQYF
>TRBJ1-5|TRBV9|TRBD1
CASSVAGTGGPQHF
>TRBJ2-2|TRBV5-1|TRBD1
CASSPRQGANTGELFF